This T cell receptor (beta chain) was recorded in a study of identical twins. TCRdb redid the calling of the 5' RACE reads with MiXCR, one entry per CDR3 protein. Counted here are approximately 190,000 distinct CDR3 sequences, approximately 16% occurring once; the ten biggest clones make up 35% to 45%. V gave up 5 bases and J gave up 7 bases, with 7 bases separating them. Germline V gene sequence: CDR1 KGHDR, CDR2 SFDVKD. This CDR3 is built from 12 residues. Separately, the same data were catalogued under a study of T cells expressing NK-cell markers.

The specimen sequenced was CD8+ T cells sorted from blood. The receptor's source is a woman aged 18-35 years in good health. The chain combines TRBV24-1 with TRBJ2-2; D unclear. CDR3 sequence reads: CATSASGGELFF. The CDR3 DNA is TGTGCCACCAGTGCCTCGGGCGGGGAGCTGTTTTTT.